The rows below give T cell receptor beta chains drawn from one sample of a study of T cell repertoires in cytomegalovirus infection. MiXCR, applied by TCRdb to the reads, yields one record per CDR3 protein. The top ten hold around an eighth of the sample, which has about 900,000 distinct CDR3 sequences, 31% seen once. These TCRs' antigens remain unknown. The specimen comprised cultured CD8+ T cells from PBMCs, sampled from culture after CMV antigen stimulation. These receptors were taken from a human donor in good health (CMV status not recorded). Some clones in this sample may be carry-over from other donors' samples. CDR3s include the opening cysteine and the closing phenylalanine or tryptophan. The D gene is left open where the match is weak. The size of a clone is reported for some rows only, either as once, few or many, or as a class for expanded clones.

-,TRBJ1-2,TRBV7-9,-,CASSPDGPGGKGYTF,TGTGCCAGCAGCCCCGATGGGCCAGGAGGAAAGGGCTACACCTTC
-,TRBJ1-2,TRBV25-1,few,CASSKPRGYGYTF,TGTGCCAGCAGTAAACCCAGGGGCTATGGCTACACCTTC
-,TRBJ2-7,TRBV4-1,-,CASSQDEDFTATYEQYF,TGCGCCAGCAGCCAAGATGAGGATTTTACGGCCACCTACGAGCAGTACTTC
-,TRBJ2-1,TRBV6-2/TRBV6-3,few,CASGEYSYNEQFF,TGTGCCAGCGGGGAGTACTCCTACAATGAGCAGTTCTTC
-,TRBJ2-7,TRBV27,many,CASSRGPYSYEQYF,TGTGCCAGCAGTCGGGGACCCTATTCCTACGAGCAGTACTTC
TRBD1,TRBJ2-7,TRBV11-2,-,CASSLDSFRDRTYEQYF,TGTGCCAGCAGCTTAGATTCATTTAGGGACAGGACCTACGAGCAGTACTTC
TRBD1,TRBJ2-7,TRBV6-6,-,CASSHRGVYEQYF,TGTGCCAGCAGCCACAGGGGGGTCTACGAGCAGTACTTC
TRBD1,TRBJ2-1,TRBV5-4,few,CASSGGQGSDEQFF,TGTGCCAGCAGCGGAGGACAGGGTTCAGATGAGCAGTTCTTC
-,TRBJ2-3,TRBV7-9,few,CASSSQGEGAVDTQYF,TGTGCCAGCAGCTCCCAAGGGGAGGGGGCAGTAGATACGCAGTATTTT
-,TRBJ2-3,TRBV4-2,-,CASSQEATTDTQYF,TGTGCCAGCAGCCAAGAGGCAACCACAGATACGCAGTATTTT
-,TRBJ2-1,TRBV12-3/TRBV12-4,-,CASSNGRRTVNEQFF,TGTGCCAGCAGTAACGGGCGGAGGACTGTTAATGAGCAGTTCTTC
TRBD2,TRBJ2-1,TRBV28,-,CASIPLAGGPRNEQFF,TGTGCCAGCATCCCTTTAGCGGGGGGGCCCCGCAATGAGCAGTTCTTC
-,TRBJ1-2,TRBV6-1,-,CASSLEGKAIYGYTF,TGTGCCAGCAGCCTCGAAGGAAAGGCTATCTATGGCTACACCTTC
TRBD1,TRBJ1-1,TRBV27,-,CASSRTGPGGAFF,TGTGCCAGCAGTCGGACAGGGCCCGGGGGAGCTTTCTTT
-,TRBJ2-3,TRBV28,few,CASTLGGARTDTQYF,TGTGCCAGCACCTTGGGGGGGGCCAGAACAGATACGCAGTATTTT
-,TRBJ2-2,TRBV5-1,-,CASSWRDPTGELFF,TGCGCCAGCAGCTGGAGGGACCCCACCGGGGAGCTGTTTTTT
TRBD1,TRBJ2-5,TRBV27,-,CASSHDRVGETQYF,TGTGCCAGCAGTCACGACAGGGTCGGGGAGACCCAGTACTTC
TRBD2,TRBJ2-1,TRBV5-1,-,CASSGGTSGAYNEQFF,TGCGCCAGCAGCGGAGGGACTAGCGGGGCCTACAATGAGCAGTTCTTC
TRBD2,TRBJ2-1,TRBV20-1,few,CSAGTSTGEQFF,TGCAGTGCTGGGACTAGCACTGGTGAGCAGTTCTTC
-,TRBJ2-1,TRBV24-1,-,CATSGPGTRSYNEQFF,TGTGCCACCAGTGGCCCCGGGACTCGCTCCTACAATGAGCAGTTCTTC
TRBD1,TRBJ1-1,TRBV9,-,CASSVFDGIGGQGDGNTEAFF,TGTGCCAGCAGCGTATTTGACGGAATAGGGGGGCAGGGGGATGGGAACACTGAAGCTTTCTTT
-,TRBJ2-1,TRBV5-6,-,CASSFFRGTYNEQFF,TGTGCCAGCAGCTTTTTCAGGGGAACTTACAATGAGCAGTTCTTC
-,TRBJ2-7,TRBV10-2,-,CASSVHQSSYEQYF,TGCGCCAGCAGTGTACATCAGAGCTCCTACGAGCAGTACTTC
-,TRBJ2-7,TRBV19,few,CASSISSSDEQYF,TGTGCCAGTAGTATAAGCTCCTCAGACGAGCAGTACTTC
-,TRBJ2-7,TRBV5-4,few,CASSFRDKGTYEQYF,TGTGCCAGCAGCTTCAGGGACAAAGGGACCTACGAGCAGTACTTC
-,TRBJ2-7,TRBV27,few,CASSSGPYELYEQYF,TGTGCCAGCAGTTCGGGACCCTACGAACTTTACGAGCAGTACTTC
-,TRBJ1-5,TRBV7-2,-,CASSIPGHHCPPSNQPQHF,TGTGCCAGCAGCATACCGGGACACCACTGCCCACCCTCCAATCAGCCCCAGCATTTT
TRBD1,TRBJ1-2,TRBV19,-,CASSPGTGGYYGYTF,TGTGCCAGTAGTCCCGGGACAGGGGGTTACTATGGCTACACCTTC
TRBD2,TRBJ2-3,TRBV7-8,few,CASSAGLAGADTQYF,TGTGCCAGCAGCGCGGGACTAGCGGGAGCAGATACGCAGTATTTT
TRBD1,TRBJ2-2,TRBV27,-,CASRGQGNANTGELFF,TGTGCCAGCAGGGGACAGGGGAACGCGAACACCGGGGAGCTGTTTTTT
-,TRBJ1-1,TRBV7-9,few,CASSLRTQRTEAFF,TGTGCCAGCAGCTTGAGGACTCAGCGCACTGAAGCTTTCTTT
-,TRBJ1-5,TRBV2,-,CASSRVGGPLNQPQHF,TGTGCCAGCAGTCGGGTGGGGGGCCCTCTCAATCAGCCCCAGCATTTT
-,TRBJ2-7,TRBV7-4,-,CVSSLVGRSYEQYF,TGTGTCAGCAGCTTAGTGGGCAGGTCCTACGAGCAGTACTTC
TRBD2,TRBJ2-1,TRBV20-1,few,CSARDWSGGPYNEQFF,TGCAGTGCTAGAGATTGGAGCGGGGGGCCCTACAATGAGCAGTTCTTC
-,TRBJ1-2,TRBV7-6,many,CASSLNSVDGYTF,TGTGCCAGCAGCTTAAATTCTGTAGATGGCTACACCTTC
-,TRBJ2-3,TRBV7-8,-,CASSLRYGADADTQYF,TGTGCCAGCAGCTTAAGATACGGGGCGGATGCAGATACGCAGTATTTT
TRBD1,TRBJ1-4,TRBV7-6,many,CASSRPGQGPILNEKLFF,TGTGCCAGCAGCCGCCCGGGACAGGGGCCCATCCTAAATGAAAAACTGTTTTTT
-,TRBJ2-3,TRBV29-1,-,CSVPYEPPSTDTQYF,TGCAGCGTTCCCTACGAACCGCCTAGCACAGATACGCAGTATTTT
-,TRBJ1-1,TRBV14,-,CASSQDSTGTEAFF,TGTGCCAGCAGCCAAGACTCGACAGGAACTGAAGCTTTCTTT
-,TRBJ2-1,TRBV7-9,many,CASRAAAGAIHNEQFF,TGTGCCAGCCGCGCGGCGGCAGGGGCTATCCACAATGAGCAGTTCTTC
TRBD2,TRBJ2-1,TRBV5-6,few,CASSSGTSGGAFMNEQFF,TGTGCCAGCAGCTCTGGGACTAGCGGGGGGGCCTTTATGAATGAGCAGTTCTTC
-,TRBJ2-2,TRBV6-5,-,CASSYGLRSGELFF,TGTGCCAGCAGTTACGGGTTAAGGAGCGGGGAGCTGTTTTTT
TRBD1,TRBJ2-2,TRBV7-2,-,CASSFRQGTPGELFF,TGTGCCAGCAGCTTTAGACAGGGGACCCCCGGGGAGCTGTTTTTT
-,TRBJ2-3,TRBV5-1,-,CASGVGTGADTQYF,TGCGCCAGCGGGGTAGGGACGGGGGCAGATACGCAGTATTTT
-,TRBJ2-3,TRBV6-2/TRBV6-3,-,CASSYAGGSADTQYF,TGTGCCAGCAGTTACGCCGGCGGGTCTGCAGATACGCAGTATTTT
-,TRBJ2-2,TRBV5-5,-,CASSLEAGAPTGELFF,TGTGCCAGCAGCTTGGAGGCGGGGGCCCCCACCGGGGAGCTGTTTTTT
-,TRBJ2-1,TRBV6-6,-,CASSGPFDGRLLRDEQFF,TGTGCCAGCAGTGGCCCTTTCGATGGACGGTTACTACGCGATGAGCAGTTCTTC
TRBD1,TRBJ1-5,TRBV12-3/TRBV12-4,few,CASSGRDRAINSNQPQHF,TGTGCCAGCAGTGGCCGGGACAGGGCAATTAATAGCAATCAGCCCCAGCATTTT
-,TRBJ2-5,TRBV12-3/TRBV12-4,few,CASSLEDFETQYF,TGTGCCAGCAGTTTAGAAGATTTTGAGACCCAGTACTTC
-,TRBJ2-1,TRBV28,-,CASSFGQGLNNEQFF,TGTGCCAGCAGTTTTGGCCAGGGGTTGAACAATGAGCAGTTCTTC
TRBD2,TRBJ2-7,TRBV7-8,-,CASISSKASGSGSYEQYF,TGTGCCAGCATTAGTTCGAAGGCTAGCGGGTCCGGGTCCTACGAGCAGTACTTC